These T cell receptor beta chains were read from a single sample in a study of cytomegalovirus exposure and HLA in healthy donors. Data came from immunoSEQ multiplex PCR; TCRdb stores just in-frame clones and leaves some out. The repertoire holds roughly 100,000 clones, with around 73% as singletons. Material for sequencing was PBMCs. These receptors were obtained from a man aged 25 to 45 in good health and CMV-seronegative. Each CDR3 is given with its conserved first and last residue.

TRBJ2-1 | TRBV7-2 | CASSPGGTSYNEQFF
TRBJ2-2 | TRBV9 | CASSRDTNTGELFF
TRBJ1-2 | TRBV5-1 | CASSGLGQGWEGYTF
TRBJ2-1 | TRBV4-3 | CASSLRTSGNEQFF
TRBJ2-4 | TRBV19 | CASSIGRGLAKNIQYF
TRBJ2-6 | TRBV6-4 | CASSDRRGSVSGANVLTF
TRBJ2-6 | TRBV15 | CATGETGTGANVLTF
TRBJ1-5 | TRBV4-3 | CASSQDVTAYSNQPQHF
TRBJ1-2 | TRBV25-1 | CASSETGGYTF
TRBJ1-2 | TRBV9 | CASSPHDTSNYGYTF
TRBJ1-6 | TRBV5-1 | CASKDAKTGWESPLHF
TRBJ1-5 | TRBV7-9 | CASSRGYSNQPQHF
TRBJ2-5 | TRBV11-2 | CASSPRDTKETQYF
TRBJ1-2 | TRBV12-5 | CASGLVRKEGGHRNYGYTF
TRBJ2-7 | TRBV15 | CATSRARGEQYF
TRBJ2-7 | TRBV28 | CASSSTAYEQYF
TRBJ2-4 | TRBV30 | CAWSSGGLDIQYF
TRBJ1-1 | TRBV27 | CASSGGGLISTEAFF
TRBJ1-5 | TRBV19 | CASKNREGNQPQHF
TRBJ2-3 | TRBV6-4 | CASSDPGTGCTDTQYF
TRBJ2-7 | TRBV5-6 | CASSFGVYEQYF
TRBJ1-5 | TRBV6-1 | CASVWYAVGNQPQHF
TRBJ2-7 | TRBV6-6 | CASSTHGGRRYEQYF
TRBJ2-7 | TRBV18 | CASSPNWASGYYEQYF